The 10 T cell receptor beta chains presented below share a single source sample, sequenced in a study of cytomegalovirus exposure and HLA in healthy donors. The study ran its PCR with 60 Vbeta and 13 Jbeta primers. Profiled with immunoSEQ multiplex PCR; TCRdb holds only in-frame clones, not every one. This sample yields 150,000 or so clones, of which less than 80% are seen a single time; roughly 0.76% belongs to the top ten. The sequencing input was PBMCs. The receptors originated from a female donor in good health and CMV-seronegative.

The sample holds a few counts of this clone. The V gene is TRBV7-9, the J gene TRBJ1-3; no reliable D call. V dropped 5 bases and J dropped 0 bases, with 11 bases sitting between them. The germline V gene encodes CDR1 SEHNR and CDR2 FQNEAQ (reference sequence). The CDR3 covers 15 residues. Here the CDR3 reads CASSQNRGSGNTIYF. CDR3 sequence (DNA): TGTGCCAGCAGCCAAAATCGGGGCTCTGGAAACACCATATATTTT.

J is TRBJ2-3 and V is TRBV5-4, with TRBD2 matching over 11 bases. The germline V gene encodes CDR1 SGHNT and CDR2 YYREEE (reference sequence). The length of the CDR3 is 17 residues. Trimming removed 0 bases from V and 0 bases from J; junction bases left unmatched: 3. The DNA of the CDR3 is TGTGCCAGCAGCTTGGCCCTAGCGGGGGGTAGCACAGATACGCAGTATTTT. Translating gives CASSLALAGGSTDTQYF.

This clone was detected only once. The gene calls are TRBV29-1 and TRBJ2-2; unclear D gene. The CDR3 consists of 12 residues. V was shortened by 5 bases and J by 2 bases, with 6 bases between the two germline ends. CDR1 is SQVTM and CDR2 is ANQGSEA in the germline V gene. The CDR3: CSVRHNTGELFF. The CDR3 DNA is TGCAGCGTTCGACATAACACCGGGGAGCTGTTTTTT.

The chain has TRBV7-8 and TRBJ2-7, with 9 bases aligning to TRBD2. There are 16 residues in the CDR3. The germline V gene encodes CDR1 SGHVS and CDR2 FQNEAQ. J was trimmed by 3 bases and V by 5 bases; bases with no gene match: 11. CDR3 in DNA: TGTGCCAGCAGCCCCCTGGGGCTAGCGGGAAGCTACGAGCAGTACTTC. It codes for CASSPLGLAGSYEQYF.

As to this clone: The germline gene is not matched at one end of the junction; a read error may be the cause. This chain links TRBV2 with TRBJ2-7; tentatively, D is TRBD2 (5 bases). The CDR3 is 12 residues long. Germline V gene lookup returns CDR1 SNHLY and CDR2 FYNNEI. The CDR3 is CASSEDTLREYF. CDR3 sequence (DNA): TGTGCCAGCAGTGAAGACACTCTAAGGGAGTACTTT.

The chain carries TRBV9 and TRBJ1-2; 7 nucleotides line up with TRBD1. The CDR3 is made up of 13 amino acids. The germline gives CDR1 SGDLS, CDR2 YYNGEE. V was pared by 0 bases and J by 6 bases, with 2 bases of the junction left unmatched. In DNA form, the CDR3 reads TGTGCCAGCAGCGTAGGAACAGGGGATGGCTACACCTTC. As protein: CASSVGTGDGYTF.

The rearrangement links TRBV30 to TRBJ2-5; tentative D call: TRBD1 (8 bases). This CDR3 region has 13 residues. Deletions cut 8 bases from V and 7 bases from J, with 20 bases between. Germline-derived CDR1 and CDR2 are GTSNPN and SVGIG (reference sequence). In DNA, the CDR3 is TGTGCCGCCCTGGGGGGGACAGGCGGGACCCAGTACTTC. It is translated as CAALGGTGGTQYF.

This clone appeared once. The chain is built from TRBV28 and TRBJ1-5; the D gene is possibly TRBD1 (5 bases). The CDR3 consists of 16 residues. Trimming shortened V by 2 bases and J by 1 base, and 12 bases separated the two germline ends. CDR1 MDHEN and CDR2 SYDVKM come from the germline V gene. The CDR3 nucleotides are TGTGCCAGCAGTTTAGTCCAGGGTTTGAGCAATCAGCCCCAGCATTTT. Protein product: CASSLVQGLSNQPQHF.

The chain uses TRBV5-4 and TRBJ2-1, with 14 bases that match TRBD2. Germline V lookup: CDR1 SGHNT, CDR2 YYREEE (reference sequence). CDR3 length: 15 residues. V dropped 4 bases and J dropped 6; count of bases not matched to a gene: 3. This CDR3 is CASSPGLAGANEQFF. The CDR3 DNA reads TGTGCCAGCAGCCCGGGACTAGCGGGGGCCAATGAGCAGTTCTTC.

This clone was observed a few times. The J gene is TRBJ2-3, the V gene TRBV5-4, with 14 nucleotides matching TRBD2. The ends lost 4 bases at V and 4 bases at J; junction bases unmatched: 11. The length of the CDR3 is 18 residues. CDR1 is SGHNT and CDR2 is YYREEE in the germline V gene (reference sequence). The DNA of the CDR3 is TGTGCCAGCAGCCGGGGACTAGCGGGAGTTGGGGTGGCAGATACGCAGTATTTT. It specifies CASSRGLAGVGVADTQYF.